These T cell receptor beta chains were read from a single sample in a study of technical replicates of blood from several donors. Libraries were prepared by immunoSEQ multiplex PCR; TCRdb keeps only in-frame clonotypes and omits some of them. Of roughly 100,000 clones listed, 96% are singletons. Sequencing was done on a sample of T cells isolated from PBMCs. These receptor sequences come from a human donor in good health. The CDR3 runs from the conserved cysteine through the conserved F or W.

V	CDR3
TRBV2	CASSAGSGSVYNEQFF
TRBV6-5	CASSSTNEQFF
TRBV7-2	CASSLVLEGAKAFF
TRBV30	CAWTQGPLGEKLFF
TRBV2	CASSLGLAGGETQYF
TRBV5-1	CASSLWSGSVTNEKLFF
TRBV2	CASSERGLVLYEQYF
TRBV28	CASSQGRGEVEAFF
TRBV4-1	CASSQLGSLDTQYF
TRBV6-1	CASRRDSPYEQYF
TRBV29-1	CSVVGGQTYEQYF
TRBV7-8	CASSLVAGLSATNEKLFF
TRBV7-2	CASSLTGLFRGTDTQYF
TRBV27	CASSLTGWDEKLFF
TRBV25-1	CASSGRDRGVTEAFF
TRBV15	CATSRDLAGRTEAFF
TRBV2	CGSFREQGRVGTEAFF
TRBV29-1	CSAGSGSSYNEQFF
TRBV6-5	CASTERGGNQPQHF
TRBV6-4	CASSAYRGADTQYF
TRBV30	CAWSVLAGGPVFHEQYF
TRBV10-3	CATQQGANNEKLFF
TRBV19	CASHAPWTGGGYGYTF
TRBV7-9	CASSLAGQGGLDTQYF
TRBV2	CASMRDTQYF
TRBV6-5	CAVMTGGDNEQFF
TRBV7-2	CASTTPQHEKLFF
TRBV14	CASSQDSLYEQYF
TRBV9	CASSVGQAFSYEQYF
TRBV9	CASSVDMRQGYEQYF
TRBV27	CASSPSSRGVLTF
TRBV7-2	CASSLSGQGWNQPQHF
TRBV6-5	CASSSTGGLGFF
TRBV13	CASSLSINYGYTF
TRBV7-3	CASSPIGGSSYNEQFF
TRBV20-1	CSVRGNTEQYF
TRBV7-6	CASSLKGAYEQYF
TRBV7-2	CASSLGLAYTDTQYF
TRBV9	CASSIATGASYNEQFF
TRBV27	CASSLPDRNTEAFF
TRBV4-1	CASSQGPGIRYGYTF
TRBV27	CASSIAPGYEQYF
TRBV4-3	CASSQEGTVPEQYF
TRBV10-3	CAISAVNTEAFF
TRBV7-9	CASSPSGDEQFF
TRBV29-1	CSTARSGTDIQYF
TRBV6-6	CASKVMTSSYEQYF
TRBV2	CARADRTSTDTQYF